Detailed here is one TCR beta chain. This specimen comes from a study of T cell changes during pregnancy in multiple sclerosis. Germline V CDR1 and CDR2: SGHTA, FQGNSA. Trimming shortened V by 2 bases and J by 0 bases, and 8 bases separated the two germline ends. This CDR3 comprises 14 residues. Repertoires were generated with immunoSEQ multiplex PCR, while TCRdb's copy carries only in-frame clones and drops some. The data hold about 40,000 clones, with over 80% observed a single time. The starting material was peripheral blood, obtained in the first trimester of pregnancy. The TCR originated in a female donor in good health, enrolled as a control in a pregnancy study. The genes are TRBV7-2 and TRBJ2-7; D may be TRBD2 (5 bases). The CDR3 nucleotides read TGTGCCAGCAGCTTAATTGGGAGCTCCTACGAGCAGTACTTC. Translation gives CASSLIGSSYEQYF.